The clone carrying this T cell receptor beta chain has a handful of counts. Its antigen remains unidentified. CDR3 length equals 13 residues. Trimming pared 5 bases from V and 5 bases from J, leaving 10 bases between. This sample was included in a study of T cell responses to AZD1222 COVID-19 vaccine. Study observations and caveats: Donors in the cohort were predominantly white British and more often female, and clonal diversity was possibly underestimated.

Clones were read by immunoSEQ multiplex PCR, and TCRdb kept only the in-frame ones, dropping some. The repertoire holds over 110,000 clones, with approximately 94% as singletons. The gene calls are TRBV12-3 or TRBV12-4 and TRBJ1-5; a weak D match, TRBD1 (6 bases). The TCR comes from an adult in good health. Sample: peripheral blood, taken on day 0 of AZD1222 vaccination. Here the CDR3 reads CASSGTSYQPQHF. CDR3 nucleotide sequence: TGTGCCAGCAGTGGGACAAGTTATCAGCCCCAGCATTTT.